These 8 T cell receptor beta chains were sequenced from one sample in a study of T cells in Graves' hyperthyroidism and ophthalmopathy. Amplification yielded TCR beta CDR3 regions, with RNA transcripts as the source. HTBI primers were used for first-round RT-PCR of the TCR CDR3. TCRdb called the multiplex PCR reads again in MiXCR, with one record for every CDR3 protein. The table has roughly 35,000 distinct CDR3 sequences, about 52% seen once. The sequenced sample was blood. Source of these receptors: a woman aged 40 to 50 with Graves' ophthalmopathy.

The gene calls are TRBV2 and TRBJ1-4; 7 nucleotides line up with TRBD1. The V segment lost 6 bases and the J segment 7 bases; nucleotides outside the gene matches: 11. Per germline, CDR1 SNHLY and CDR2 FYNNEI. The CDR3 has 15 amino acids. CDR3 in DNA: TGTGCCAGCAGCCTAGGACAGGCGTTAAGTGAAAAACTGTTTTTT. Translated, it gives CASSLGQALSEKLFF.

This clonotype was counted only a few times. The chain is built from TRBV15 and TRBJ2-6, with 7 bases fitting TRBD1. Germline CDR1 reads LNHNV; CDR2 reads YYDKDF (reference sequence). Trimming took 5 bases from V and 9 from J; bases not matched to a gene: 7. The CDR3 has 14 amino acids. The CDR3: CATSSRDSGNVLTF. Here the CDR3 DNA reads TGTGCCACCAGCTCCCGGGACAGCGGCAACGTCCTGACTTTC.

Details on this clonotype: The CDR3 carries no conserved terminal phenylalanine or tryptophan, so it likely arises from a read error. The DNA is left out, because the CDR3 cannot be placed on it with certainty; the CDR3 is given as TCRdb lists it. CDR3 sequence: CASSLAVGYEKLSS. The V call is TRBV5-1, the J call TRBJ1-4. From germline, CDR1 is SGHRS and CDR2 YFSETQ. The CDR3 spans 14 residues, counting both ends.

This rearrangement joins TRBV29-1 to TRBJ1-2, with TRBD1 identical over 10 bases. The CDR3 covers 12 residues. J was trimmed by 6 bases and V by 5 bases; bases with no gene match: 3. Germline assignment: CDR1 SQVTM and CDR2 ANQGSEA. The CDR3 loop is CSVLGQGDGYTF. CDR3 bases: TGCAGCGTTTTAGGACAGGGGGATGGCTACACCTTC.

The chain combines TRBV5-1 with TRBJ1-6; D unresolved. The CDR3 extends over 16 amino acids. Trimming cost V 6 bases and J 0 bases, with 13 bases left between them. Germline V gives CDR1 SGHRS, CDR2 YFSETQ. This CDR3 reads CASTQRTDSYNSPLHF. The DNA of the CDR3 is TGCGCCAGCACCCAAAGAACGGACTCCTATAATTCACCCCTCCACTTT.

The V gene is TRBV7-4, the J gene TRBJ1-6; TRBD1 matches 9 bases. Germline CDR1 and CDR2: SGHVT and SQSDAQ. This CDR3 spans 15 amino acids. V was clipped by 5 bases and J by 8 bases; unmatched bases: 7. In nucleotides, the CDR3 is TGTGCCAGCAGCGGCCGGACAGGGGTAGATTCACCCCTCCACTTT. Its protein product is CASSGRTGVDSPLHF.

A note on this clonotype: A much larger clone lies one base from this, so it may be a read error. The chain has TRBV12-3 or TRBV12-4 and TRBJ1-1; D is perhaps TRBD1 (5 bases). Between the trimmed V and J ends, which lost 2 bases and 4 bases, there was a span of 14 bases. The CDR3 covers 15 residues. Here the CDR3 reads CASSLWGGLSTEAFF. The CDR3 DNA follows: TGTGCCAGCAGTTTATGGGGGGGGTTGAGCACTGAAGCTTTCTTT.

CDR3 bases: TGTGCCAGCAGCTTAAACAGGGGGATTGATGAGCAGTTCTTC. Translation gives CASSLNRGIDEQFF. The V gene is TRBV5-4, the J gene TRBJ2-1; 8 bases fit TRBD1. The CDR3 spans 14 residues. Germline lookup yields CDR1 SGHNT and CDR2 YYREEE (reference sequence). Trimming took 2 bases from V and 8 from J; bases not matched to a gene: 6.